This TCR beta chain comes out of a study of blood T cell repertoires in COVID-19 (dated by TCRdb to 2018 to 2021). Broadly, across the study: Samples covering the acute and convalescent phases of COVID-19 were provided by collaborators in the United States, Italy and Spain. Samples were obtained from the ongoing ImmuneRACE study (first 160 participants) and from some 1,300 subjects provided by 6 global collaborators. The material from the prospective study consisted of cDNA or gDNA derived from T cells, B-cell-depleted T cells, or PBMCs. Where available, HLA class I and class II types were taken from metadata supplied by the sample provider and were not determined by assay-based typing. The dataset comprised deeply sampled blood TCRbeta repertoires from subjects exposed to, actively infected with, or recovered from COVID-19. The repertoires were released in a freely available public database intended as a resource for research on the immune response to SARS-CoV-2. Nearly every sample came with metadata listing a de-identified subject ID, COVID-19 status, age in years and sex.

Enrolling through a virtual design, the prospective study's participants ranged in age from roughly 18 to 89 years and lived across 20 to 25 United States geographic areas. Cohort assignment in the prospective study relied on participant-reported clinical history from a screening survey and a study questionnaire. Recovered participants in ImmuneRACE Cohort 3 were defined by two consecutive negative NP/OP PCR tests, clearance by a healthcare professional, or resolution of symptoms. Mobile phlebotomists in the prospective study collected whole blood, serum and a nasopharyngeal or oropharyngeal swab from every participant. Participants in the prospective study had the option to provide additional blood draws and questionnaires over a roughly 2-month period. Blood samples from the prospective study were shipped frozen or at room temperature prior to DNA extraction. Germline trimming: 6 bases from V, 10 bases from J; junction bases outside gene matches: 17. The germline V gene (reference sequence) provides CDR1 SGHNT and CDR2 YYREEE. From the cysteine up to the phenylalanine, the CDR3 has a length of 15 residues. Just the 45-base CDR3 DNA is kept, in frame starting at base 1.

TCRbeta CDR3 regions were amplified from genomic DNA by means of the immunoSEQ Assay, a bias-controlled multiplex PCR. The original methods were these. The number of nucleated cells in each sample was estimated by amplification of reference gene primers within the assay. Sequence reads were collapsed and filtered to measure the absolute abundance of every unique TCRbeta CDR3 rearrangement. For each sample, productive Simpson clonality was calculated by taking the square root of Simpson's diversity index across productive rearrangements. TCRdb mirrors the immuneACCESS table, restricted to in-frame sequences. Some clones are absent from its copies; in checked studies, under half trace to an unresolved V gene, and the reason for the others is unknown. V and J calls plus clone size are reproduced from that table; the DNA served to infer D and trimming. This sample gives around 290,000 clones in total; 90% of them show up just once. The ten largest make up about 1.1% of the sample.

The study at large found these results: Clinical and demographic metadata were provided uncurated, with the amount varying by source and participant.

About this clone itself: Its antigen remains undetermined. The input lacks base qualities; no much larger clone sits a single base away.

What was sequenced was PBMCs or T cells enriched from blood (not recorded which). In this chain, TRBV5-4 is recombined with TRBJ2-7, with 9 central nucleotides matching TRBD1. This sequence originates from a woman in her 30s who had recovered from COVID-19. The CDR3 in this case is CASNTKGGTGGRQYF. The DNA sequence is as follows: TGTGCCAGCAACACCAAAGGAGGCACAGGGGGCCGACAGTACTTC.